What follows is one T cell receptor beta chain and its context. Its specificity is unknown. This record belongs to a study of T cells in narcolepsy. In germline, CDR1 is GTSNPN, CDR2 SVGIG (reference sequence). This CDR3 comprises 15 residues. The germline V and J ends were trimmed by 1 base and 0 bases, with 10 bases remaining between them. Study observations and caveats: Blood of same and different patients, but not healthy controls, reportedly held recurring autoreactive clonotypes. Autoreactive HCRT-specific and TRIB2-specific clonotypes were marked in same-patient CSF-versus-blood CD4+ comparisons.

TCRdb's copy holds only in-frame clones and misses some; the assay was immunoSEQ multiplex PCR. The sample contains around 25,000 clones, more than 75% of which appear only once. Material for sequencing was memory (CD45RA-) CD4+ T cells from blood. The rearrangement links TRBV30 to TRBJ1-3; D is unclear. This clonotype was obtained from a human donor in good health. This chain's CDR3 is CAWSEWSYSGNTIYF. The CDR3 DNA follows: TGTGCCTGGAGTGAATGGAGTTACTCTGGAAACACCATATATTTT.